These 5 T cell receptor beta chains share one sample of origin, sequenced in a study of cytomegalovirus exposure and HLA in healthy donors. The PCR used 60 Vbeta and 13 Jbeta primers. Clones were read by immunoSEQ multiplex PCR, and TCRdb kept only the in-frame ones, dropping some. This table holds roughly 59,000 clones, almost 70% found once. Sequencing was performed on PBMCs. The receptors derive from a man in his forties in good health and CMV-seropositive.

The chain joins TRBV7-2 to TRBJ2-2; TRBD2 is a possible D gene (5 bases). Between the trimmed V and J ends, which lost 3 bases and 4 bases, there was a span of 9 bases. Germline assignment: CDR1 SGHTA and CDR2 FQGNSA. This CDR3 is built from 14 residues. The CDR3 DNA is TGTGCCAGCAGCTTGAGGAGGAGCACCGGGGAGCTGTTTTTT. It yields the protein CASSLRRSTGELFF.

This clone occurred once. J is TRBJ1-5 and V is TRBV6-1; a possible D gene is TRBD1 (6 bases). This CDR3 spans 15 amino acids. With 7 bases removed from V and 0 bases from J, the gap between germline ends came to 13 bases. Germline CDR1 reads MNHNS; CDR2 reads SASEGT. In nucleotides, the CDR3 is TGTGCCAGCATCCGGGACACTTATAGCAATCAGCCCCAGCATTTT. This translates into CASIRDTYSNQPQHF.

This chain connects TRBV18 to TRBJ2-7; a possible D gene is TRBD1 (5 bases). Germline V lookup: CDR1 KGHSH, CDR2 LQKENI. V lost 2 bases to trimming and J lost 3 bases, with 11 bases between them. CDR3 length equals 14 residues. Here the CDR3 reads CASSPGAEIYEQYF. CDR3 bases: TGTGCCAGCTCACCAGGGGCAGAGATCTACGAGCAGTACTTC.

The CDR3 coding sequence is TGTGCCAGTCAACACTCACAGGGGACTGAAGCTTTCTTT. Translating gives CASQHSQGTEAFF. V is TRBV19 and J is TRBJ1-1; TRBD1 aligns across 7 bases. After removal of 8 bases from V and 5 bases from J, the junction contained 8 bases not matched to a gene. The CDR3 runs 13 residues. CDR1 and CDR2 from the germline V gene are LNHDA and SQIVND (reference sequence).

The chain uses TRBV10-2 and TRBJ2-3; 7 bases fit TRBD2. V was clipped by 3 bases and J by 5 bases; unmatched bases: 5. CDR1 is WSHSY and CDR2 is SAAADI in the germline V gene. The CDR3 is 14 residues long. The DNA of the CDR3 is TGCGCCAGCAGTGAAGGGCGGGAGATAGATACGCAGTATTTT. It yields the protein CASSEGREIDTQYF.